This TCR beta chain was sequenced during a study of molecular identifiers for immune sequencing clone quantification. In germline, CDR1 is SEHNR, CDR2 FQNEAQ (reference sequence). The J segment lost 5 bases and the V segment lost 5 bases, leaving 17 bases of the junction unmatched. The CDR3 length is 19 residues. Findings and caveats of the study: Spiked Jurkat TCR RNA equivalent to one cell was reportedly detectable in some 960,000 naive cells. Identical TCR molecules can share a barcode, and this sharing could underestimate highly expanded clone sizes.

Naive CD8 T cells were sorted, and the gate applied was CD8+CD4-CCR7+CD45RA+. TCRdb ran MiXCR on the PCR reads and lists one entry per CDR3 protein. This table holds about 640,000 distinct CDR3 sequences, about 20% found once. Many counts were recorded for this clonotype. Its antigen is undetermined. The chain couples TRBV7-9 to TRBJ2-1, with TRBD2 identical over 11 bases. Sequencing used naive CD8+ T cells from blood, with Jurkat cell RNA spiked in. Stated subset: FACS-sorted CD8+CD4-CCR7+CD45RA+ naive T cells. This TCR came from a human donor in good health. Some libraries in this study had Jurkat cell RNA spiked in. This CDR3 reads CASSHPYTGLAGSHNEQFF. CDR3 coding DNA: TGTGCCAGCAGCCACCCTTATACCGGACTAGCGGGTTCCCACAATGAGCAGTTCTTC.